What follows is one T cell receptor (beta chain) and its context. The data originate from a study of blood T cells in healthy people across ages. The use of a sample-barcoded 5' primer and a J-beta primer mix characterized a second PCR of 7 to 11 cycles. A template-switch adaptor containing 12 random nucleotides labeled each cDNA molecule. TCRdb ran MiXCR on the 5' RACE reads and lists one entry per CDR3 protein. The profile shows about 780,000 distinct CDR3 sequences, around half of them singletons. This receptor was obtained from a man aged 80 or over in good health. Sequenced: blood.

The CDR3 nucleotides are TGTGCCAGCAGTCCCGGGGGGACTAGCGGGAAGTACAATGAGCAGTTCTTC. It specifies CASSPGGTSGKYNEQFF. The rearrangement uses TRBV28 and TRBJ2-1, with 13 bases lining up with TRBD2. This CDR3 has 17 amino acids. The V and J ends lost 5 bases and 4 bases, in that order; junction bases with no gene match: 8. Germline lookup yields CDR1 MDHEN and CDR2 SYDVKM.